This T cell receptor beta chain is from a study of T cells in women clearing cervical HPV infection. Study-level background: Cases were women with histologically confirmed HPV16-related CIN3 or worse, including a couple of invasive cancers. For cases, blood was sampled a median about 140 days after lesion detection, interquartile range roughly 85 to 220 days. With HLA typing for only a few women, HLA confounding remains possible.

Repertoires were generated with immunoSEQ multiplex PCR, while TCRdb's copy carries only in-frame clones and drops some. Listed are tens of thousands of clones; 6% to 7% falls within the top ten. This CDR3 comprises 11 residues. Trimming cost V 5 bases and J 4 bases, with 9 bases left between them. Germline lookup yields CDR1 DFQATT and CDR2 SNEGSKA (reference sequence). On this clone: The read terminates 3 residues ahead of where the CDR3 ends, so the germline J gene completes it.

The sequenced material came from blood buffy coat. The TCR sequence derives from a woman between 18 and 75 years old with a cervical HPV16 infection that either progressed to CIN3+ or cleared (not recorded which). The V gene is TRBV20-1, the J gene TRBJ2-7, with a possible D match to TRBD2 (6 bases). The CDR3 spells CSASLAYEQYF. The sequenced part of the CDR3 DNA is TGCAGTGCTTCACTAGCTTACGAG.